The T cell receptor beta chain under discussion was sequenced for a study of radiation and T cells in renal cell carcinoma. Study context: Nephrectomy followed 15 Gy stereotactic body radiation by 4 weeks. Study-wide results and limits: In blood, top tumor clones expanded by 2 weeks, shrinking by 4.

In the case of this clone: The antigen remains undetermined.

Only in-frame clones appear in the TCRdb table, and some are missing; sequencing was by immunoSEQ multiplex PCR. The sample holds roughly 120,000 clones, about four fifths seen once. CDR3 length equals 14 residues. Germline CDR1 is MDHEN and CDR2 is SYDVKM. With 8 bases clipped from V and 3 bases from J, the junction kept 6 bases outside the gene matches. The time point is: baseline pretreatment blood. Treatment reported: 15 Gy SBRT to primary tumor, nephrectomy 4 weeks later. Blood was sampled at baseline, 2 weeks and 4 weeks after SBRT. The tumor was a clear cell renal cell carcinoma. The specimen comprised blood, sampled from a patient whose treatment included radiotherapy and nephrectomy. This receptor was identified in a woman aged 55-70 years with renal cell carcinoma. The chain has TRBV28 and TRBJ2-7; 11 bases agree with TRBD2. The CDR3 spells CASRGTSGIYEQYF. As DNA, the CDR3 is TGTGCCAGCCGCGGGACTAGCGGCATCTACGAGCAGTACTTC. Together with reference TRBV28 and TRBJ2-7, the CDR3 gives the full variable domain: DVKVTQSSRYLVKRTGEKVFLECVQDMDHENMFWYRQDPGLGLRLIYFSYDVKMKEKGDIPEGYSVSREKKERFSLILESASTNQTSMYLCASRGTSGIYEQYFGPGTRLTVT.